The present entry profiles one T cell receptor beta chain with its context. This specimen belongs to a study of blood T cell repertoires in COVID-19. Here immunoSEQ multiplex PCR was the method, and the copy in TCRdb shows in-frame clones only, minus some. The sample contains about 440,000 clones, around 89% of which appear only once. The TCR was taken from a woman aged 25 to 39 with acute or convalescent COVID-19. Sequences were obtained from peripheral blood.

The CDR3 sequence is CASSLGQMNTEAFF. CDR3 nucleotide sequence: TGTGCCAGCAGCTTGGGTCAGATGAACACTGAAGCTTTCTTT. The chain recombines TRBV5-6 with TRBJ1-1; D unresolved. Germline values: CDR1 SGHDT, CDR2 YYEEEE. The CDR3 covers 14 residues. V lost 0 bases to trimming and J lost 0 bases, with 6 bases between them.